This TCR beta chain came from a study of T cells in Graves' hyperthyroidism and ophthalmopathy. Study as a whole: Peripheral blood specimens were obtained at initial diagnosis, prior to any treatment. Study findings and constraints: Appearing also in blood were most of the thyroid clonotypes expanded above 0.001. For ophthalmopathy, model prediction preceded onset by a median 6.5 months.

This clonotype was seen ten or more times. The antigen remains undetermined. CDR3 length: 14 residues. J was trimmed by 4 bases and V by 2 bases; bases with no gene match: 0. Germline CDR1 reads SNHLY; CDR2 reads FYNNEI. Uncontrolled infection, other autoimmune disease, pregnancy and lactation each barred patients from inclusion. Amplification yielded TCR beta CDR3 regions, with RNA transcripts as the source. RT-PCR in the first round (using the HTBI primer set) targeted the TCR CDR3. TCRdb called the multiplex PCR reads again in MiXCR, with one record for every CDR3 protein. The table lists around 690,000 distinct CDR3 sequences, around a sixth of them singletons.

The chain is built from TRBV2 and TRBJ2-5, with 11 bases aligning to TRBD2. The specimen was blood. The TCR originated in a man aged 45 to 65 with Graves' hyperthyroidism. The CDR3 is CASSELAGGETQYF. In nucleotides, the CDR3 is TGTGCCAGCAGTGAACTAGCGGGAGGAGAGACCCAGTACTTC.